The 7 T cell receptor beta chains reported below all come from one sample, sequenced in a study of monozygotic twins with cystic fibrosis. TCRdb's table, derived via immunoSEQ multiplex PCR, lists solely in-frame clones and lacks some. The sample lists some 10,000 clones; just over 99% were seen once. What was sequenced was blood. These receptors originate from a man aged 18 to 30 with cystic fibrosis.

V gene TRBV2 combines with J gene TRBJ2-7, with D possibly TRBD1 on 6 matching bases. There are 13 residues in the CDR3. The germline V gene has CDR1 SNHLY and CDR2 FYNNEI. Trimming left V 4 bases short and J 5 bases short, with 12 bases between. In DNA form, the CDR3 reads TGTGCCAGCAGTGTAACAGGGATCAACGAGCAGTACTTC. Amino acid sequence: CASSVTGINEQYF.

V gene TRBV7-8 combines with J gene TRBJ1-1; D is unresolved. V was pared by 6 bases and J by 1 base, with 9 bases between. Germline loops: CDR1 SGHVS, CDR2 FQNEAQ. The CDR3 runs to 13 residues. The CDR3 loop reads CASSSPSNTEAFF. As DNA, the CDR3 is TGTGCCAGCAGTTCCCCATCGAACACTGAAGCTTTCTTT.

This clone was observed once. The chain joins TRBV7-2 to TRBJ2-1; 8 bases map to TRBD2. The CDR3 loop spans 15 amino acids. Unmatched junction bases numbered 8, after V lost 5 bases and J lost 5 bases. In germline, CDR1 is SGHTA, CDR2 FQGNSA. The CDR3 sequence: CASSPPRGAHNEQFF. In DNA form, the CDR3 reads TGTGCCAGCAGCCCCCCGCGGGGGGCCCACAATGAGCAGTTCTTC.

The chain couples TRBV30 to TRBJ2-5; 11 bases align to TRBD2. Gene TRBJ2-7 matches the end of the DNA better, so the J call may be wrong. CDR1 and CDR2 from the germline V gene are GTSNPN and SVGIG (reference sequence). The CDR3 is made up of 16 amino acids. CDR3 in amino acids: CAWSRELSGGAYEQYF. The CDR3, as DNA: TGTGCCTGGAGCCGTGAGCTTAGCGGGGGGGCATACGAGCAGTACTTC.

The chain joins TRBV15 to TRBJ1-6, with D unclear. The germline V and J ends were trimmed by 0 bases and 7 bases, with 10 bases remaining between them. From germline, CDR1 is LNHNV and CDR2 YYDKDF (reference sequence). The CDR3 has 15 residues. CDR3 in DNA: TGTGCCACCAGCAGAGACCGGGCCTCGAATTCACCCCTCCACTTT. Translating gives CATSRDRASNSPLHF.

The CDR3: CAWRDSPYEQYF. The CDR3 nucleotides are TGTGCCTGGAGGGACAGTCCCTACGAGCAGTACTTC. V and J are TRBV30 and TRBJ2-7; D is possibly TRBD1 (6 bases). The CDR3 contains 12 residues. V lost 3 bases and J 2 bases, leaving 8 bases between the germline ends. Per the germline V gene, CDR1 is GTSNPN and CDR2 is SVGIG (reference sequence).

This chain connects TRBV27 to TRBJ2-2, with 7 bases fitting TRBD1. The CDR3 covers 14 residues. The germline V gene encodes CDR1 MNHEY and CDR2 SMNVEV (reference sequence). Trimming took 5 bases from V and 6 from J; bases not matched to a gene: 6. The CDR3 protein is CASSVLQGSGELFF. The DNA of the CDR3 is TGTGCCAGCAGTGTCCTACAGGGGTCCGGGGAGCTGTTTTTT.